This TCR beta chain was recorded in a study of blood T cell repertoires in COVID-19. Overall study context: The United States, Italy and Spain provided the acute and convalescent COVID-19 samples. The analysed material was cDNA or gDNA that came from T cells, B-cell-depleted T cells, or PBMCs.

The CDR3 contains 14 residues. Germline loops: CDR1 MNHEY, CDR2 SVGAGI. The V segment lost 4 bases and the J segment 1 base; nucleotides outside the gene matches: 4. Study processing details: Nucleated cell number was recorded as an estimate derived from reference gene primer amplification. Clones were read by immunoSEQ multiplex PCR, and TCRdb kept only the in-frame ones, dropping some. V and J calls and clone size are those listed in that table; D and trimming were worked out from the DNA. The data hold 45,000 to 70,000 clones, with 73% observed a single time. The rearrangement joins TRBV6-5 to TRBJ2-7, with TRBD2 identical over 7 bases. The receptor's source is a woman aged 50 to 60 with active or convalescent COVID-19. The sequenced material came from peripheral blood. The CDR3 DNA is TGTGCCAGCAGTTCTGCGGGGGAGTCCTACGAGCAGTACTTC. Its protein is CASSSAGESYEQYF.